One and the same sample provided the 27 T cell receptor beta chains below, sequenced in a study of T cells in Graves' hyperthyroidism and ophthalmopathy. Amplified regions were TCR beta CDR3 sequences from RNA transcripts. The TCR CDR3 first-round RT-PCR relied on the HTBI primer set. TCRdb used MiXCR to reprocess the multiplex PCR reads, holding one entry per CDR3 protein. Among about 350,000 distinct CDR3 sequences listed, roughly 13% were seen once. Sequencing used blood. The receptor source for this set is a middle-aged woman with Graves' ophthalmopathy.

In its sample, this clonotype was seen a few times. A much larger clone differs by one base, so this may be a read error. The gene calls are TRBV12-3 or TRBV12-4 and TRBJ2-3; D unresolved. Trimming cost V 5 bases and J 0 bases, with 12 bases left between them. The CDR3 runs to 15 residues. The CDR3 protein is CASSATRPSTDTQYF. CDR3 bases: TGTGCCAGCAGTGCGACAAGACCTAGCACAGATACGCAGTATTTT.

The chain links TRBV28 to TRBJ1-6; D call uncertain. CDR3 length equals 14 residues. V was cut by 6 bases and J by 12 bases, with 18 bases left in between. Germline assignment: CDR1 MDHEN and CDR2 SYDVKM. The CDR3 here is CASSPRLDGVPLHF. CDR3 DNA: TGTGCCAGCAGCCCCCGGCTGGACGGCGTACCCCTCCACTTT.

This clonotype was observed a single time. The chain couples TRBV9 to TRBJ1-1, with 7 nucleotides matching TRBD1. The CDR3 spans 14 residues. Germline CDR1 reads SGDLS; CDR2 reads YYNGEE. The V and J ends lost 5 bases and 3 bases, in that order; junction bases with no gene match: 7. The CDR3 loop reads CASSRDRVDTEAFF. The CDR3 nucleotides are TGTGCCAGCAGTAGAGACAGGGTGGACACTGAAGCTTTCTTT.

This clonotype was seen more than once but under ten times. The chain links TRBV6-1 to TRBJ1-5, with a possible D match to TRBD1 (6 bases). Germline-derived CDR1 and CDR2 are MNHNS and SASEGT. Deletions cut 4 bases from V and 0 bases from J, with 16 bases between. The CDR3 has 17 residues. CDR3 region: CASSVERGGYSNQPQHF. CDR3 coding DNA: TGTGCCAGCAGTGTTGAAAGGGGGGGATATAGCAATCAGCCCCAGCATTTT.

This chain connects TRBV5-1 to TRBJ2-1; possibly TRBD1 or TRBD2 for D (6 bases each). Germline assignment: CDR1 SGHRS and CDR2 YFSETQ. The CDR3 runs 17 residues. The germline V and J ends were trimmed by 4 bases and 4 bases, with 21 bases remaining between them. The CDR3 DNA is TGCGCCAGCAGCCCCCGTGTCGAGCAGGGGAGGTACAATGAGCAGTTCTTC. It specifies CASSPRVEQGRYNEQFF.

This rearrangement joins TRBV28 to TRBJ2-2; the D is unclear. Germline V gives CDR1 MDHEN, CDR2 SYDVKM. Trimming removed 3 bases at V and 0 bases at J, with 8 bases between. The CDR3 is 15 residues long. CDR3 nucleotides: TGTGCCAGCAGTTTTTTACCGACGAACACCGGGGAGCTGTTTTTT. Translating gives CASSFLPTNTGELFF.

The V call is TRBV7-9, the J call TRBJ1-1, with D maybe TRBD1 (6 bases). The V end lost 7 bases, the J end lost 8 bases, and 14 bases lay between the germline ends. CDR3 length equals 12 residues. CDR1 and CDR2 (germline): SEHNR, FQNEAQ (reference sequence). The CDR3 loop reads CASTKEGTEAFF. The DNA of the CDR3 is TGTGCCAGCACCAAGGAAGGGACAGAAGCTTTCTTT.

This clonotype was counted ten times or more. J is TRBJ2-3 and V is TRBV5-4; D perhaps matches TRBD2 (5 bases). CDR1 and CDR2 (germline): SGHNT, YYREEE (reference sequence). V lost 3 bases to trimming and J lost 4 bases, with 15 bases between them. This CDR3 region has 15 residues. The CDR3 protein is CASSSSGPRADTQYF. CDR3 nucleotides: TGTGCCAGCAGCTCAAGCGGTCCCCGTGCAGATACGCAGTATTTT.

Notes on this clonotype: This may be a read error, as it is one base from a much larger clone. In DNA, the CDR3 is TGTGCCAGCAGCTCAGGGGGCCGGCAGAGTAATCGGCCCCAGCATTTT. Encoded protein: CASSSGGRQSNRPQHF. V and J are TRBV7-2 and TRBJ1-5, with 8 bases aligning to TRBD1. From germline, CDR1 is SGHTA and CDR2 FQGNSA. CDR3 length: 16 amino acids.

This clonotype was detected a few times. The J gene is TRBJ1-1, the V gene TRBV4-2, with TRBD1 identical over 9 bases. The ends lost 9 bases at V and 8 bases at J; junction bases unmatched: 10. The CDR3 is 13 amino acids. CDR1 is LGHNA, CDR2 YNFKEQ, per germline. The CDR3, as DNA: TGTGCCAGTCAGATCACAGGGGGCGGCGAAGCTTTCTTT. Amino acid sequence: CASQITGGGEAFF.

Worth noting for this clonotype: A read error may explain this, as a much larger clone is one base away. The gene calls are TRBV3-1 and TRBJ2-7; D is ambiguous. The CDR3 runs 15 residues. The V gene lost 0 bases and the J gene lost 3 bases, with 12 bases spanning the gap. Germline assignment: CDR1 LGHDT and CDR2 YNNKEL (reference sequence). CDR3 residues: CASSQDPGKIYEQYF. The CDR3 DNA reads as TGTGCCAGCAGCCAAGATCCTGGCAAAATCTACGAGCAGTACTTC.

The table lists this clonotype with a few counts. The CDR3 region is CASSYPNHGYTF. CDR3 nucleotides: TGTGCCAGCAGTTACCCGAACCATGGCTACACCTTC. V and J are TRBV6-5 and TRBJ1-2; D is ambiguous. Germline-derived CDR1 and CDR2 are MNHEY and SVGAGI. This CDR3 contains 12 residues. V dropped 2 bases and J dropped 6 bases, with 7 bases sitting between them.

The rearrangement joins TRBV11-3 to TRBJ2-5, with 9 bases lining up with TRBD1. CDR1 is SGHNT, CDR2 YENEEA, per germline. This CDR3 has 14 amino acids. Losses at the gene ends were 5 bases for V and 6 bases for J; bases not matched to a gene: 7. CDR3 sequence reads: CASSLNRGPKTQYF. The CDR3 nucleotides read TGTGCCAGCAGCCTCAACAGGGGGCCTAAGACCCAGTACTTC.

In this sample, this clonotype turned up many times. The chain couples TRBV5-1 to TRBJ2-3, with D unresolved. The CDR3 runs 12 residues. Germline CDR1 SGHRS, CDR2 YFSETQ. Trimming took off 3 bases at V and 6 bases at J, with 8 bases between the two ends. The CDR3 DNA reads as TGCGCCAGCAGCTCCCTCGCGGATACGCAGTATTTT. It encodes CASSSLADTQYF. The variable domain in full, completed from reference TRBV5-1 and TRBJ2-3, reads KAGVTQTPRYLIKTRGQQVTLSCSPISGHRSVSWYQQTPGQGLQFLFEYFSETQRNKGNFPGRFSGRQFSNSRSEMNVSTLELGDSALYLCASSSLADTQYFGPGTRLTVL.

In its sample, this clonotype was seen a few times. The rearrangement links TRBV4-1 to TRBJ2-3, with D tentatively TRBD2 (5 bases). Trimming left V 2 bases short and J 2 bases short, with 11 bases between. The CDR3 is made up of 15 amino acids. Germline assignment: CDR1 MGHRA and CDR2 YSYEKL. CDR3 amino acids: CASSQILGITDTQYF. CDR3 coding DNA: TGCGCCAGCAGCCAAATACTAGGTATCACAGATACGCAGTATTTT.

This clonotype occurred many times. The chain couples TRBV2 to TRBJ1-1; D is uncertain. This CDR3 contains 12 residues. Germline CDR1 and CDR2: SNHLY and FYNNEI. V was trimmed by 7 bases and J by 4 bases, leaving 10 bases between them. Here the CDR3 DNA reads TGTGCCAGCAACTCTTTGACCACTGAAGCTTTCTTT. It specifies CASNSLTTEAFF.

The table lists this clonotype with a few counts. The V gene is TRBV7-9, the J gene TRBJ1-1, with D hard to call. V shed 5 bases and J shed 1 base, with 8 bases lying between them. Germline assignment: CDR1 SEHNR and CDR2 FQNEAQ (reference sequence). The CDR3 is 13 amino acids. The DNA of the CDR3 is TGTGCCAGCAGCCGACAATCGAACACTGAAGCTTTCTTT. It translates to CASSRQSNTEAFF.

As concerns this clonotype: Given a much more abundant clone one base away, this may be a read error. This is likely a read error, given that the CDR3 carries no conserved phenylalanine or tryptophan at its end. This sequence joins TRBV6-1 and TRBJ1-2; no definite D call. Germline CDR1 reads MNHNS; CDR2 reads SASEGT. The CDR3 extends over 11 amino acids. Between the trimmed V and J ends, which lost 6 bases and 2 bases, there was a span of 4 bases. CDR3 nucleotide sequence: TGTGCCAGCAGCCGGAACTATGGCTACACCTCC. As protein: CASSRNYGYTS.

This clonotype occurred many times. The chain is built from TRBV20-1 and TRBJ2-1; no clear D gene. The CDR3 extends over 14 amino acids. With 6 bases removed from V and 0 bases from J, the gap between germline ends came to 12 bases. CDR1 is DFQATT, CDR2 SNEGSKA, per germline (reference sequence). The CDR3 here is CSAPTDLSYNEQFF. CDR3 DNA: TGCAGTGCCCCGACTGACCTCTCCTACAATGAGCAGTTCTTC.

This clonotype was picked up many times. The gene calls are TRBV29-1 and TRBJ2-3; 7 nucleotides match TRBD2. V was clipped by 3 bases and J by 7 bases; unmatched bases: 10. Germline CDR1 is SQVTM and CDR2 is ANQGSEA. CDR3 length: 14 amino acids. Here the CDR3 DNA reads TGCAGCGTTGAGGTAGCGGGTAGGGCTAATACGCAGTATTTT. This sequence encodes CSVEVAGRANTQYF.

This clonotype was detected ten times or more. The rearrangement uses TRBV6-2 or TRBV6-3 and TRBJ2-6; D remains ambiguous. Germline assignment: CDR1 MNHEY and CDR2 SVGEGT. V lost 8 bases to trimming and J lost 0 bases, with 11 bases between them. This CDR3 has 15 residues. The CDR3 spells CASGVSSSGANVLTF. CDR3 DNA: TGTGCCAGCGGGGTCAGTAGCTCTGGGGCCAACGTCCTGACTTTC.

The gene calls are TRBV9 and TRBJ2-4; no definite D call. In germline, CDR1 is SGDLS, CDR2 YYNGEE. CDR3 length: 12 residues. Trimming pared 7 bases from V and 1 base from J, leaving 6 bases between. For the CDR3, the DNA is TGTGCCAGCGAGTCGGCCAAAAACATTCAGTACTTC. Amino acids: CASESAKNIQYF. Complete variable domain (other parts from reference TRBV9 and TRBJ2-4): DSGVTQTPKHLITATGQRVTLRCSPRSGDLSVYWYQQSLDQGLQFLIQYYNGEERAKGNILERFSAQQFPDLHSELNLSSLELGDSALYFCASESAKNIQYFGAGTRLSVL.

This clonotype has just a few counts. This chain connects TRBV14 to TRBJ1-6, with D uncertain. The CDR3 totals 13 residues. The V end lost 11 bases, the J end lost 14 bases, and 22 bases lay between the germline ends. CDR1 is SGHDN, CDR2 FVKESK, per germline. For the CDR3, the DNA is TGTGCCGGCTTTAGGGAGGAGCAAGGGACCCTCCACTTT. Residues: CAGFREEQGTLHF.

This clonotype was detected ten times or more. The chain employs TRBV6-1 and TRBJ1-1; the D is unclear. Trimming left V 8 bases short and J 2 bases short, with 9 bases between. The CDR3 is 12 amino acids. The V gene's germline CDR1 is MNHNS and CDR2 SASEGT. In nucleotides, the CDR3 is TGTGCCAGCGAACTGCTTAACACTGAAGCTTTCTTT. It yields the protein CASELLNTEAFF.

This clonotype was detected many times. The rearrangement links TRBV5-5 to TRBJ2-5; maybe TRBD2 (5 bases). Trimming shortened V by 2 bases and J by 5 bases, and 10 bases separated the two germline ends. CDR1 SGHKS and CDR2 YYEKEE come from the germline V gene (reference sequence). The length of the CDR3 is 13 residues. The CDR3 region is CASSFGPGETQYF. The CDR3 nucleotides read TGTGCCAGCAGCTTTGGGCCGGGGGAGACCCAGTACTTC.

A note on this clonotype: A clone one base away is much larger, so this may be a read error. DNA of the CDR3: TGCGCCAGCAGCCCAAGCGGGACCCGCTACGAGCAGTACTTC. It encodes CASSPSGTRYEQYF. The rearrangement links TRBV5-1 to TRBJ2-7; 7 nucleotides match TRBD2. The CDR3 is 14 residues long. The ends lost 4 bases at V and 3 bases at J; junction bases unmatched: 7. In germline, CDR1 is SGHRS, CDR2 YFSETQ. Drawing the rest from reference TRBV5-1 and TRBJ2-7, the complete variable domain is KAGVTQTPRYLIKTRGQQVTLSCSPISGHRSVSWYQQTPGQGLQFLFEYFSETQRNKGNFPGRFSGRQFSNSRSEMNVSTLELGDSALYLCASSPSGTRYEQYFGPGTRLTVT.

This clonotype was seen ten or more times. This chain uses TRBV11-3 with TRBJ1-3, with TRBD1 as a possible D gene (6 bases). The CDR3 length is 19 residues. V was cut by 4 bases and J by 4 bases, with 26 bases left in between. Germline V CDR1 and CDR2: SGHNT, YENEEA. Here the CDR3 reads CASSSHRDEAGKPGNTIYF. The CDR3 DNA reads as TGTGCCAGCAGCTCCCACAGGGATGAGGCAGGGAAGCCAGGAAACACCATATATTTT.